Listed below are T cell receptor beta chains from one sample, sequenced in a study of human T cells and chemical hapten exposure. TCRdb re-analysed the RACE reads in MiXCR, keeping a single row per CDR3 protein. The sample holds under 130,000 distinct CDR3 sequences, under 40% seen once. Source: whole blood, taken in connection with sensitization to the hapten diphenylcyclopropenone (DPC). These receptors were obtained from a man aged 40-49 years with alopecia areata. Some clones in this sample may be carry-over from other donors' samples. The conserved cysteine and the conserved F or W are not part of the CDR3 here. Each record gives: V gene, D gene, CDR3 protein. The D gene is left open where the match is weak.

TRBV6-6 | - | ASSYSAGARNTEAF
TRBV20-1 | TRBD1 | SVGRQGGQPQH
TRBV7-9 | - | ASRRRETDTQY
TRBV7-9 | TRBD2 | ASSSSGSADTQY
TRBV7-9 | TRBD1 | ASSWRDRGGEKLF
TRBV6-4 | TRBD1 | ASSGTGGAGANVLT
TRBV19 | - | ASSPGEPYNEQF
TRBV29-1 | - | SATRHSNTEAF
TRBV28 | TRBD2 | ASSSYPGLAGVGTGELF
TRBV5-1 | TRBD1 | ASSYTQGAGYNEQF
TRBV27 | - | ASSSLISGANVLT
TRBV29-1 | - | SIEDRGRLSYA
TRBV6-5 | - | ASMSSTIAKNIQY
TRBV5-1 | TRBD1 | ASSLGGQAQPQH
TRBV7-2 | TRBD2 | ASSSSGRGAKNIQY
TRBV27 | - | ASSFLRARGANVLT